These 20 T cell receptor beta chains originate from one sample sequenced in a study of regulatory T cells in long-lasting Graves disease. iRepertoire HTBI primers and Arm-PCR of CDR3 regions built TCR beta libraries. TCRdb redid the calling of the multiplex PCR reads with MiXCR, one entry per CDR3 protein. Altogether about 220,000 distinct CDR3 sequences are present, 15% to 20% being singletons, with the ten largest covering approximately 10%. Time point: newly diagnosed GD, antithyroid drugs for less than 3 months. Following extraction of RNA from PBMCs, that RNA was used to make the TCR library. The sample was also reused in another study, on T cells in Graves' hyperthyroidism and ophthalmopathy.

This sample comprised peripheral blood mononuclear cells (PBMCs), obtained at new diagnosis, from a patient treated with antithyroid drugs. The receptors originated from a woman aged 25 to 45 with Graves disease.

This clonotype was seen ten or more times. V and J are TRBV12-3 or TRBV12-4 and TRBJ2-7; D remains ambiguous. V was trimmed by 5 bases and J by 4 bases, leaving 15 bases between them. The CDR3 covers 14 residues. The CDR3, as DNA: TGTGCCAGCAGTCCCGGCCAGAGAAAGTACGAGCAGTACTTC. The encoded protein is CASSPGQRKYEQYF.

At least ten counts were recorded for this clonotype. The chain employs TRBV30 and TRBJ2-1, with 11 nucleotides matching TRBD2. The CDR3 is 14 residues long. V lost 2 bases to trimming and J lost 6 bases; unmatched junction nucleotides: 3. Germline CDR1 is GTSNPN and CDR2 is SVGIG (reference sequence). The CDR3 region has the DNA TGTGCCTGGAGTAGGGGGACTAGCGGCAATGAGCAGTTCTTC. Its protein is CAWSRGTSGNEQFF.

This clonotype was counted ten times or more. V is TRBV28 and J is TRBJ2-1, with 8 bases identical to TRBD2. V shed 5 bases and J 8 bases; nucleotides not matched to a gene: 8. Germline CDR1 reads MDHEN; CDR2 reads SYDVKM. The CDR3 extends over 14 amino acids. CDR3 sequence reads: CASSKAGVKDEQFF. CDR3 nucleotide sequence: TGTGCCAGCAGTAAAGCGGGGGTTAAGGATGAGCAGTTCTTC.

Notes on this clonotype: Compared with germline, one end of the junction differs, possibly owing to a read error. This chain joins TRBV7-2 and TRBJ1-2; no reliable D call. The CDR3 extends over 15 amino acids. Germline V gene lookup returns CDR1 SGHTA and CDR2 FQGNSA. In DNA, the CDR3 is TGTGCCGGCAGCTCCCCGGGGTACATGGATTATGGCTACACCTTC. Amino acid sequence: CAGSSPGYMDYGYTF.

This clonotype was found many times. The chain joins TRBV14 to TRBJ2-5; D is unresolved. CDR3 length equals 14 residues. Germline V gene data show CDR1 as SGHDN and CDR2 as FVKESK. V was trimmed by 3 bases and J by 1 base, leaving 9 bases between them. The DNA for the CDR3 is TGTGCCAGCAGCCAGTTCTGGGGCCAAGAGACCCAGTACTTC. It yields the protein CASSQFWGQETQYF.

This clonotype has ten or more counts. The genes are TRBV6-9 and TRBJ1-1, with 11 bases that match TRBD1. The V and J ends lost 3 bases and 6 bases, in that order; junction bases with no gene match: 6. Germline-derived CDR1 and CDR2 are MNHGY and SVAAGI. The CDR3 is 15 amino acids. Here the CDR3 DNA reads TGTGCCAGCAGTTACACTGGACAGGGGGCGCCTGAAGCTTTCTTT. Amino acids: CASSYTGQGAPEAFF.

This clonotype was observed at least ten times. The chain employs TRBV7-2 and TRBJ1-6; D uncertain. This CDR3 region has 14 residues. Germline loops: CDR1 SGHTA, CDR2 FQGNSA. V shed 0 bases and J shed 7 bases, with 7 bases lying between them. This chain's CDR3 is CASSLAEGNSPLHF. The CDR3 region has the DNA TGTGCCAGCAGCTTAGCCGAGGGAAATTCACCCCTCCACTTT.

This clonotype showed up many times. The chain recombines TRBV15 with TRBJ2-7, with 11 bases identical to TRBD1. Germline-derived CDR1 and CDR2 are LNHNV and YYDKDF (reference sequence). After removal of 1 base from V and 6 bases from J, the junction contained 8 bases not matched to a gene. The CDR3 is 16 residues long. Here the CDR3 reads CATSRASGTGGGEQYF. CDR3 nucleotides: TGTGCCACCAGCAGAGCATCCGGGACAGGGGGGGGCGAGCAGTACTTC.

This clonotype was counted many times. The chain links TRBV12-3 or TRBV12-4 to TRBJ1-1; D uncertain. Trimming took 5 bases from V and 11 from J, leaving 12 bases between them. The length of the CDR3 is 11 residues. The CDR3 DNA reads TGTGCCAGCAGTCTTACTCGAAGGGCTTTCTTT. This encodes CASSLTRRAFF.

This clonotype was recorded once. V is TRBV11-2 and J is TRBJ1-1, with a tentative D call TRBD1 (6 bases). This CDR3 contains 14 residues. Trimming stripped 3 bases from V and 6 bases from J, with 14 bases between. Germline V gene data show CDR1 as SGHAT and CDR2 as FQNNGV. The CDR3 loop is CASSFRAGASEAFF. The DNA for the CDR3 is TGTGCCAGCAGCTTCCGGGCGGGGGCCTCTGAAGCTTTCTTT.

Notes on this clonotype: A much bigger clone sits one base away, suggesting this may be a read error. In this CDR3 the conserved last residue, phenylalanine or tryptophan, is missing, so a read error is likely. The gene calls are TRBV9 and TRBJ2-1, with no clear D. V was trimmed by 4 bases and J by 7 bases, leaving 12 bases between them. The germline V gene encodes CDR1 SGDLS and CDR2 YYNGEE. This CDR3 contains 13 residues. CDR3: CASSPLSGNEQFY. The CDR3 DNA is TGTGCCAGCAGCCCTCTTAGTGGGAATGAGCAGTTCTAC.

The chain joins TRBV27 to TRBJ1-2; 12 nucleotides align to TRBD1. Germline trimming cut 6 bases from V and 3 bases from J; bases unmatched to any gene: 8. Germline CDR1 is MNHEY and CDR2 is SMNVEV (reference sequence). The CDR3 contains 16 residues. The CDR3 region has the DNA TGTGCCAGCAGCAGCTCCGGGACAGGGGGCGACTATGGCTACACCTTC. This encodes CASSSSGTGGDYGYTF.

Ten or more counts support this clonotype. This chain connects TRBV19 to TRBJ1-5; TRBD1 matches at 7 bases. The V gene end was trimmed by 4 bases and the J gene end by 7 bases; junction bases not matched to a gene: 7. The CDR3 is made up of 14 amino acids. Germline CDR1 LNHDA, CDR2 SQIVND (reference sequence). This CDR3 reads CASSKGQARQPQHF. CDR3 in DNA: TGTGCCAGTAGTAAAGGACAGGCCCGACAGCCCCAGCATTTT.

There are many counts of this clonotype. This chain joins TRBV7-8 and TRBJ2-7, with no clear D. This CDR3 comprises 14 residues. The V gene lost 5 bases and the J gene lost 2 bases, with 13 bases spanning the gap. In germline, CDR1 is SGHVS, CDR2 FQNEAQ. This CDR3 is CASSLGLGTYEQYF. As DNA, the CDR3 is TGTGCCAGCAGCCTTGGGTTAGGGACCTACGAGCAGTACTTC. The entire variable domain, with the rest obtained from reference TRBV7-8 and TRBJ2-7, is as follows: GAGVSQSPRYKVAKRGQDVALRCDPISGHVSLFWYQQALGQGPEFLTYFQNEAQLDKSGLPSDRFFAERPEGSVSTLKIQRTQQEDSAVYLCASSLGLGTYEQYFGPGTRLTVT.

The table lists this clonotype with many counts. The genes are TRBV6-2 or TRBV6-3 and TRBJ2-7; D could derive from TRBD1 or TRBD2 (5 bases each). V was pared by 7 bases and J by 3 bases, with 19 bases between. The CDR3 runs 15 residues. Germline-derived CDR1 and CDR2 are MNHEY and SVGEGT. CDR3 in amino acids: CASTNGATVGYEQYF. CDR3 sequence (DNA): TGTGCCAGCACCAACGGGGCGACTGTTGGCTACGAGCAGTACTTC.

This clonotype was recorded many times. The V call is TRBV6-1, the J call TRBJ1-5; D is possibly TRBD1 (5 bases). V was shortened by 5 bases and J by 3 bases, with 11 bases between the two germline ends. Germline CDR1 reads MNHNS; CDR2 reads SASEGT. This CDR3 is built from 14 residues. CDR3 residues: CASSKGRDNQPQHF. The CDR3 nucleotides are TGTGCCAGCAGTAAGGGACGGGACAATCAGCCCCAGCATTTT.

J is TRBJ2-1 and V is TRBV3-1; TRBD2 aligns across 10 bases. Germline V gene sequence: CDR1 LGHDT, CDR2 YNNKEL (reference sequence). V lost 2 bases to trimming and J lost 2 bases; unmatched junction nucleotides: 3. The CDR3 spans 16 residues. The CDR3 sequence is CASSQSSGRAYNEQFF. CDR3 in DNA: TGTGCCAGCAGCCAATCCAGCGGGAGGGCCTACAATGAGCAGTTCTTC.

This clonotype showed up just a few times. The V and J genes are TRBV20-1 and TRBJ2-5; 8 nucleotides agree with TRBD1. This CDR3 is 15 amino acids long. Trimming cost V 1 base and J 5 bases; bases outside gene matches: 9. The V gene's germline CDR1 is DFQATT and CDR2 SNEGSKA (reference sequence). The CDR3 region has the DNA TGCAGTGCTAGAGTCCGGCAGGGGGCCAGGGAGACCCAGTACTTC. This sequence encodes CSARVRQGARETQYF.

This clonotype has a count of ten or more. The CDR3 DNA follows: TGTGCCAGCAGTGTAGGGGACAGGGTAACACCACCCCTCCACTTT. Translating it yields CASSVGDRVTPPLHF. The chain uses TRBV2 and TRBJ1-6, with TRBD1 matching over 9 bases. Germline V gene data show CDR1 as SNHLY and CDR2 as FYNNEI. Unmatched junction bases numbered 9, after V lost 4 bases and J lost 11 bases. The CDR3 has 15 amino acids.

This clonotype was seen many times. This chain joins TRBV5-1 and TRBJ2-7, with 10 nucleotides matching TRBD2. The CDR3 is made up of 15 amino acids. Germline lookup yields CDR1 SGHRS and CDR2 YFSETQ. The trim removed 0 bases at V and 5 bases at J, leaving 5 bases unmatched. In DNA, the CDR3 is TGCGCCAGCAGCTTGGCTAGCGGGAGCATGAACGAGCAGTACTTC. This codes for CASSLASGSMNEQYF.